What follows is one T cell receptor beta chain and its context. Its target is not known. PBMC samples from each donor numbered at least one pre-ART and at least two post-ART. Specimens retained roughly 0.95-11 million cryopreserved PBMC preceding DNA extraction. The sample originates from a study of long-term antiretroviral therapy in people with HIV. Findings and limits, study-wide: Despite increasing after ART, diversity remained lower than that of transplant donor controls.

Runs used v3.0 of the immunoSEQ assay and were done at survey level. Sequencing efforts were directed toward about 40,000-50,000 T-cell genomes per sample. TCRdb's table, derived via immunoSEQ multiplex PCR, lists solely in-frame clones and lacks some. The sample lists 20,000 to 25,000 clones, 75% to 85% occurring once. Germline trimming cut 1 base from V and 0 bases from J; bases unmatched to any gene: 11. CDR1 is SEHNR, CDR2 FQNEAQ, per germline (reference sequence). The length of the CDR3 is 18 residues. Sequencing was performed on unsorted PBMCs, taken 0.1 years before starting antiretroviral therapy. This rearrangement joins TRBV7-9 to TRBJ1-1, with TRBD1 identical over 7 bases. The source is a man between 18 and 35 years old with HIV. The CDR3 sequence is CASSLGRGTGDMNTEAFF. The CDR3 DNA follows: TGTGCCAGCAGCTTAGGAAGAGGAACAGGGGATATGAACACTGAAGCTTTCTTT.